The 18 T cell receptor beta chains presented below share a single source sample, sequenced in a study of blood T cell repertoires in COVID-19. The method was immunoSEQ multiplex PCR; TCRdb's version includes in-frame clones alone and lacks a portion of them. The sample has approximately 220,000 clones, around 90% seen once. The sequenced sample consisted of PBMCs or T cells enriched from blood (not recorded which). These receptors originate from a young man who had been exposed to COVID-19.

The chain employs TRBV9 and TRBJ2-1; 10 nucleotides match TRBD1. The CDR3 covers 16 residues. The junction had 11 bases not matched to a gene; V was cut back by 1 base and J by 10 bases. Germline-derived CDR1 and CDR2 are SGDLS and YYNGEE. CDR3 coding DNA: TGTGCCAGCAGCGTAACCTTTCGACAGGGGGCGGGGGAGCAGTTCTTC. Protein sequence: CASSVTFRQGAGEQFF.

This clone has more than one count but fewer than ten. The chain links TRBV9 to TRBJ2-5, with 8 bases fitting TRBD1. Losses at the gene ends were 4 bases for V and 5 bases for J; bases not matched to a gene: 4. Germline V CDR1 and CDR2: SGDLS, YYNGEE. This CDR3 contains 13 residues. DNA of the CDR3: TGTGCCAGCAGCAGCAACAGGGGGGAGACCCAGTACTTC. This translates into CASSSNRGETQYF. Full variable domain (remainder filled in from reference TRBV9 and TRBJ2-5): DSGVTQTPKHLITATGQRVTLRCSPRSGDLSVYWYQQSLDQGLQFLIQYYNGEERAKGNILERFSAQQFPDLHSELNLSSLELGDSALYFCASSSNRGETQYFGPGTRLLVL.

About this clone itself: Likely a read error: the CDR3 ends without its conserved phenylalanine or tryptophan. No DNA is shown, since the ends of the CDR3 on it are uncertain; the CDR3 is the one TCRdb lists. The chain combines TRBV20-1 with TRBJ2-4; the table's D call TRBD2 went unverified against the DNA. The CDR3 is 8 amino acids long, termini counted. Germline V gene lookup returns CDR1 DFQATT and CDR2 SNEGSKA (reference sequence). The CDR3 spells CSAANGVL.

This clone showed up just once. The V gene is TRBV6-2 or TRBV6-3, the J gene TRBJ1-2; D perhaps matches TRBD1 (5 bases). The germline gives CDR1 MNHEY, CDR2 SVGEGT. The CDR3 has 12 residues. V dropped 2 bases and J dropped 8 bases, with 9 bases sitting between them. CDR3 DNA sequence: TGTGCCAGCAGTTACCTAGGGGCCGGCTACACCTTC. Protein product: CASSYLGAGYTF.

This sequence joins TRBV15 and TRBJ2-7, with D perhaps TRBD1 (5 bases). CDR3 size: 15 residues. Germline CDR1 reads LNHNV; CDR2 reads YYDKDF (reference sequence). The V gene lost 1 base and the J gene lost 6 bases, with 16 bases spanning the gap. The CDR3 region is CATSRVRTWSVEQYF. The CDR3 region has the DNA TGTGCCACCAGCAGAGTGCGGACATGGTCGGTCGAGCAGTACTTC.

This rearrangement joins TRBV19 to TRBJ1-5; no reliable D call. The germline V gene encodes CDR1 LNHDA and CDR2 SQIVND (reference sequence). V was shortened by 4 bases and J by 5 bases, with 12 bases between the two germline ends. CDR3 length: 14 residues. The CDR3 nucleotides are TGTGCCAGTAGTACAGGACTGAGGGATCAGCCCCAGCATTTT. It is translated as CASSTGLRDQPQHF.

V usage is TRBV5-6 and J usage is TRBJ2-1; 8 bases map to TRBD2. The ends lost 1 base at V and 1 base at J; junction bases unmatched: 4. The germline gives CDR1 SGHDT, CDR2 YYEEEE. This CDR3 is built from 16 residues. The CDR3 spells CASSLSASGSYNEQFF. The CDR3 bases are TGTGCCAGCAGCTTGTCTGCTAGCGGGTCCTACAATGAGCAGTTCTTC.

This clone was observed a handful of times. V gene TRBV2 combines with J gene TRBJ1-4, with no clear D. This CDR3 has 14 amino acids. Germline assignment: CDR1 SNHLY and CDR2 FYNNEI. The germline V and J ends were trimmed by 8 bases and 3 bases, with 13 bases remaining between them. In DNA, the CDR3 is TGTGCCAGCGGAGGCGTCGCTTCTAATGAAAAACTGTTTTTT. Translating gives CASGGVASNEKLFF.

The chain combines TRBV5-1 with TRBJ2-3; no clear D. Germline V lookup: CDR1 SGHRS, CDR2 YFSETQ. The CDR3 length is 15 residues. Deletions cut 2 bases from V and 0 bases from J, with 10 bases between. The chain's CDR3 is CASSLQFPSTDTQYF. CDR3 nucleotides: TGCGCCAGCAGCTTACAATTCCCTAGCACAGATACGCAGTATTTT.

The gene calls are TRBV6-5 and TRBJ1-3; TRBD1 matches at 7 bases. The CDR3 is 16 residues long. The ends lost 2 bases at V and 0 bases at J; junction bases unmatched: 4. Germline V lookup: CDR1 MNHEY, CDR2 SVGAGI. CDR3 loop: CASSYRRTGSGNTIYF. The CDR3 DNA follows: TGTGCCAGCAGTTACAGGAGGACAGGCTCTGGAAACACCATATATTTT.

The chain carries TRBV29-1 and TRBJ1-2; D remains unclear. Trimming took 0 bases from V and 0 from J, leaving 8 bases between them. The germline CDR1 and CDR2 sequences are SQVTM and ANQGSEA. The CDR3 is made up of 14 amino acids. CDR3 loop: CSVEEQIANYGYTF. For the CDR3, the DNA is TGCAGCGTTGAAGAACAGATAGCTAACTATGGCTACACCTTC.

The CDR3 loop reads CASRGQGATDTQYF. CDR3 nucleotide sequence: TGCGCCAGCAGGGGACAGGGGGCTACAGATACGCAGTATTTT. The gene calls are TRBV5-1 and TRBJ2-3; TRBD1 agrees at 12 bases. There are 14 residues in the CDR3. J was trimmed by 3 bases and V by 5 bases; bases with no gene match: 1. CDR1 and CDR2 from the germline V gene are SGHRS and YFSETQ.

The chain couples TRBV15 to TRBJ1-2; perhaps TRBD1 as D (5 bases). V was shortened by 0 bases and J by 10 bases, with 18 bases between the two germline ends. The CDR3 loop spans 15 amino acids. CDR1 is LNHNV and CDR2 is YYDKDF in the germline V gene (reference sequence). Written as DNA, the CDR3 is TGTGCCACCAGCAGAGATGGGGCCTCCCAATTGGACTACACCTTC. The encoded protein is CATSRDGASQLDYTF.

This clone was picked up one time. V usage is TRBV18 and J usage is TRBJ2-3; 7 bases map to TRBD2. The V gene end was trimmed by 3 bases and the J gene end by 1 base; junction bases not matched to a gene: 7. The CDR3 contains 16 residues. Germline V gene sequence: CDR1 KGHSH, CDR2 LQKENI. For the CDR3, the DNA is TGTGCCAGCTCACCCTCACTAGCGTCGGGCACAGATACGCAGTATTTT. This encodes CASSPSLASGTDTQYF. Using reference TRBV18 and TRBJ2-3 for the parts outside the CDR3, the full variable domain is NAGVMQNPRHLVRRRGQEARLRCSPMKGHSHVYWYRQLPEEGLKFMVYLQKENIIDESGMPKERFSAEFPKEGPSILRIQQVVRGDSAAYFCASSPSLASGTDTQYFGPGTRLTVL.

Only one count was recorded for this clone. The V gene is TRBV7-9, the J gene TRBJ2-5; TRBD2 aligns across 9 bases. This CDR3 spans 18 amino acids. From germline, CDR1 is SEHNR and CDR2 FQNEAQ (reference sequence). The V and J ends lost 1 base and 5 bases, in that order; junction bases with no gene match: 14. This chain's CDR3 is CASSLGLTRRGGPETQYF. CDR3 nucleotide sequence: TGTGCCAGCAGCTTAGGCTTGACTCGGCGGGGGGGCCCGGAGACCCAGTACTTC.

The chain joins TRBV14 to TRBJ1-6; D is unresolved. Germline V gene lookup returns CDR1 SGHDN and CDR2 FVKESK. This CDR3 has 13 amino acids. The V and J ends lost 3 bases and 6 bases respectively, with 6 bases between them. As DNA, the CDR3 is TGTGCCAGCAGCCACAACTTTAATTCACCCCTCCACTTT. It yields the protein CASSHNFNSPLHF.

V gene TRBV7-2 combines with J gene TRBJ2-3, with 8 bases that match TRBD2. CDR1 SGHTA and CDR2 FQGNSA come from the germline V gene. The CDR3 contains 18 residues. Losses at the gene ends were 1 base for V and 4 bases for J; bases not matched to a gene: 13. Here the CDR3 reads CASSLVLAGGGLADTQYF. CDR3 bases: TGTGCCAGCAGCTTAGTCCTGGCAGGCGGGGGGTTGGCAGATACGCAGTATTTT.

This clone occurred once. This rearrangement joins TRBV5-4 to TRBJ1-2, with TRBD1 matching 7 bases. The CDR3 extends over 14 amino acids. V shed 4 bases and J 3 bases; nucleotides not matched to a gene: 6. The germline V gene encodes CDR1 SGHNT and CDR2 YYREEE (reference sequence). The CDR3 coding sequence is TGTGCCAGCAGCCGCTCAACAGGGGACTATGGCTACACCTTC. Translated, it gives CASSRSTGDYGYTF. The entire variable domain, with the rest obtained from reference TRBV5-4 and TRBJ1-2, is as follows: ETGVTQSPTHLIKTRGQQVTLRCSSQSGHNTVSWYQQALGQGPQFIFQYYREEENGRGNFPPRFSGLQFPNYSSELNVNALELDDSALYLCASSRSTGDYGYTFGSGTRLTVV.